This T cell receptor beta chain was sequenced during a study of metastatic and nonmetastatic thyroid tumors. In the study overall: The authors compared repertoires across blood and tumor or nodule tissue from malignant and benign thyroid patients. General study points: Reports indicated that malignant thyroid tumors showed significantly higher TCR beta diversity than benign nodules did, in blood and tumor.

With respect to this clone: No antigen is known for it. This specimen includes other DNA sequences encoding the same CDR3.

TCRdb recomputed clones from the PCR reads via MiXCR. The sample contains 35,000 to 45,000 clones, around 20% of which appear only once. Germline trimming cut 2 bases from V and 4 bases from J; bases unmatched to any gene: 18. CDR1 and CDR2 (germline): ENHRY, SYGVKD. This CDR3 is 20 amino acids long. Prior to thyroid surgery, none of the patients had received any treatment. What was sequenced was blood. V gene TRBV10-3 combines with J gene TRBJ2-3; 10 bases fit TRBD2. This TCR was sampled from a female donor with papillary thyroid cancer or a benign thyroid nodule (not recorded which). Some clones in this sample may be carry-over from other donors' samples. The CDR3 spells CAISEAGVAGGFSKADTQYF. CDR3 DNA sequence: TGTGCCATCAGTGAGGCCGGGGTAGCGGGGGGTTTCTCCAAGGCAGATACGCAGTATTTT.